What follows are 21 T cell receptor beta chains derived from one specimen sequenced in a study of Graves' ophthalmopathy and Graves' hyperthyroidism. From RNA, the CDR3 regions of TCR beta chains were amplified and sequenced. In the first round, RT-PCR was carried out with HTBI primers, and a multiplex PCR formed the second round. TCRdb called the multiplex PCR reads again in MiXCR, with one record for every CDR3 protein. The data contain more than 1,000,000 distinct CDR3 sequences, about two fifths of them seen just once; the ten biggest clones take up more than 9.5%. Sequenced sample: peripheral blood or thyroid tissue (not recorded which). The receptors here all came from an adult man with Graves' hyperthyroidism.

The rearrangement links TRBV6-2 or TRBV6-3 to TRBJ2-5; 7 bases align to TRBD1. The CDR3 runs 14 residues. The V and J ends lost 5 bases and 4 bases, in that order; junction bases with no gene match: 7. Germline V gene sequence: CDR1 MNHEY, CDR2 SVGEGT. This chain's CDR3 is CASSVDRSRETQYF. The DNA for the CDR3 is TGTGCCAGCAGTGTGGACAGGTCGCGAGAGACCCAGTACTTC.

This clonotype showed up many times. V is TRBV29-1 and J is TRBJ2-5; D is undetermined. The CDR3 consists of 12 residues. Germline CDR1 SQVTM, CDR2 ANQGSEA. With 8 bases removed from V and 5 bases from J, the gap between germline ends came to 15 bases. This CDR3 reads CSLLESGETQYF. CDR3 DNA sequence: TGCAGCCTTTTGGAGTCCGGCGAGACCCAGTACTTC. The whole variable domain, remainder taken from reference TRBV29-1 and TRBJ2-5, is SAVISQKPSRDICQRGTSLTIQCQVDSQVTMMFWYRQQPGQSLTLIATANQGSEATYESGFVIDKFPISRPNLTFSTLTVSNMSPEDSSIYLCSLLESGETQYFGPGTRLLVL.

This clonotype was recorded at least ten times. V gene TRBV20-1 combines with J gene TRBJ1-1, with D tentatively TRBD1 (5 bases). Looked up from germline, CDR1 is DFQATT and CDR2 is SNEGSKA (reference sequence). V lost 0 bases and J 4 bases, leaving 12 bases between the germline ends. The CDR3 runs 14 residues. The DNA for the CDR3 is TGCAGTGCTAGAGATATCACAGGAAGCACTGAAGCTTTCTTT. Translation: CSARDITGSTEAFF.

Notes on this clonotype: This may be a read error: a much more frequent sequence differs by one nucleotide. This chain joins TRBV20-1 and TRBJ2-5; 15 nucleotides agree with TRBD2. Germline CDR1 and CDR2: DFQATT and SNEGSKA (reference sequence). The CDR3 loop spans 15 amino acids. V shed 0 bases and J 4 bases; nucleotides not matched to a gene: 0. DNA for the CDR3: TGCAGTGCTAGAGAGGGACTAGCGGGAGGAGAGACCCAGTACTTC. Encoded protein: CSAREGLAGGETQYF.

This clonotype was counted many times. This chain uses TRBV4-1 with TRBJ1-2; TRBD1 agrees at 9 bases. Germline V lookup: CDR1 MGHRA, CDR2 YSYEKL. Unmatched junction bases numbered 7, after V lost 0 bases and J lost 5 bases. The CDR3 spans 16 residues. The CDR3: CASSQDRDRALYGYTF. CDR3 coding DNA: TGCGCCAGCAGCCAAGATAGGGACAGGGCCCTATATGGCTACACCTTC.

The rearrangement joins TRBV29-1 to TRBJ2-5; maybe TRBD2 (5 bases). The CDR3 contains 13 residues. V was trimmed by 8 bases and J by 0 bases, leaving 13 bases between them. Germline CDR1 is SQVTM and CDR2 is ANQGSEA. CDR3 amino acids: CSPLGVYQETQYF. The CDR3 coding sequence is TGCAGCCCACTCGGGGTTTACCAAGAGACCCAGTACTTC.

There are many counts of this clonotype. The chain employs TRBV20-1 and TRBJ1-2, with 9 bases aligning to TRBD1. CDR3 length: 10 residues. J lost 13 bases, V lost 6 bases, and 6 bases had no gene match. Germline loops: CDR1 DFQATT, CDR2 SNEGSKA (reference sequence). CDR3 sequence reads: CSANRGQFTF. The CDR3 DNA reads TGCAGTGCAAACAGGGGGCAATTCACCTTC.

This clonotype was seen a few times. The chain uses TRBV20-1 and TRBJ1-2; D is unresolved. Germline V gene data show CDR1 as DFQATT and CDR2 as SNEGSKA (reference sequence). CDR3 length: 14 amino acids. Deletions cut 0 bases from V and 3 bases from J, with 11 bases between. The CDR3 protein is CSARDPLKDYGYTF. CDR3 bases: TGCAGTGCTAGAGATCCCTTGAAGGACTATGGCTACACCTTC.

This clonotype was recorded many times. The chain combines TRBV7-9 with TRBJ1-6; 9 bases line up with TRBD1. CDR1 is SEHNR and CDR2 is FQNEAQ in the germline V gene (reference sequence). The CDR3 spans 15 residues. V was clipped by 5 bases and J by 8 bases; unmatched bases: 7. The CDR3 bases are TGTGCCAGCAGCCCAGGGACAGGGATAGATTCACCCCTCCACTTT. Its translation is CASSPGTGIDSPLHF. The full variable domain, rest sourced from reference TRBV7-9 and TRBJ1-6, is DTGVSQNPRHKITKRGQNVTFRCDPISEHNRLYWYRQTLGQGPEFLTYFQNEAQLEKSRLLSDRFSAERPKGSFSTLEIQRTEQGDSAMYLCASSPGTGIDSPLHFGNGTRLTVT.

Many counts were recorded for this clonotype. This chain joins TRBV5-1 and TRBJ2-7, with D possibly matching TRBD1 (5 bases). CDR1 is SGHRS, CDR2 YFSETQ, per germline. V was trimmed by 0 bases and J by 5 bases, leaving 9 bases between them. The CDR3 spans 13 residues. The CDR3 loop reads CASSLEGRDEQYF. Here the CDR3 DNA reads TGCGCCAGCAGCTTGGAGGGCAGGGACGAGCAGTACTTC.

This chain connects TRBV27 to TRBJ2-2, with no clear D. There are 17 residues in the CDR3. Germline V gene data show CDR1 as MNHEY and CDR2 as SMNVEV (reference sequence). Trimming removed 5 bases from V and 4 bases from J, with 20 bases in between. The CDR3 coding sequence is TGTGCCAGCAGTCCCCCTTTCGGGTCTTGGTTCACCGGGGAGCTGTTTTTT. Its translation: CASSPPFGSWFTGELFF.

This clonotype occurred a few times. This chain joins TRBV7-8 and TRBJ1-1; the D gene is possibly TRBD1 (6 bases). This CDR3 region has 15 residues. Germline V gene data show CDR1 as SGHVS and CDR2 as FQNEAQ. This chain's CDR3 is CASDSPSNRVTEAFF. In DNA form, the CDR3 reads TGTGCATCAGACAGTCCCTCCAACAGGGTCACTGAAGCTTTCTTT.

The chain has TRBV2 and TRBJ2-2, with D tentatively TRBD1 (5 bases). The V end lost 2 bases, the J end lost 4 bases, and 8 bases lay between the germline ends. Germline-derived CDR1 and CDR2 are SNHLY and FYNNEI. The CDR3 is made up of 14 amino acids. CDR3 nucleotides: TGTGCCAGCAGTGAAAGGCAGGGCACCGGGGAGCTGTTTTTT. As protein: CASSERQGTGELFF.

In its sample, this clonotype was seen many times. The rearrangement links TRBV10-2 to TRBJ1-2; no firm D call. There are 14 residues in the CDR3. V lost 3 bases and J lost 5, with 13 bases in between. Germline CDR1 WSHSY, CDR2 SAAADI. For the CDR3, the DNA is TGCGCCAGCAGTGAATCAGGCGATCCTTATGGCTACACCTTC. This codes for CASSESGDPYGYTF.

This rearrangement joins TRBV19 to TRBJ1-4, with 8 bases identical to TRBD1. Germline V gene lookup returns CDR1 LNHDA and CDR2 SQIVND (reference sequence). V trimming: 4 bases; J trimming: 14 bases; junction bases outside the gene matches: 9. The length of the CDR3 is 13 residues. The CDR3 reads CASSTTPQGDLFF. DNA of the CDR3: TGTGCCAGTAGTACGACCCCACAGGGGGATCTGTTTTTT.

At least ten counts were recorded for this clonotype. V usage is TRBV25-1 and J usage is TRBJ1-1, with unresolved D. V was shortened by 1 base and J by 8 bases, with 11 bases between the two germline ends. This CDR3 spans 13 amino acids. Germline CDR1 is MGHDK and CDR2 is SYGVNS. CDR3 residues: CASSEWGGKEAFF. The DNA for the CDR3 is TGTGCCAGCAGTGAATGGGGAGGGAAGGAAGCTTTCTTT.

This clonotype was counted ten times or more. This sequence joins TRBV10-3 and TRBJ1-4; a possible D gene is TRBD1 (6 bases). Per germline, CDR1 ENHRY and CDR2 SYGVKD. V lost 5 bases, J lost 7 bases, and 20 bases lay in between. The CDR3 is 16 amino acids. CDR3 protein: CAISSHEQGLSEKLFF. For the CDR3, the DNA is TGTGCCATCAGTTCTCATGAACAGGGTTTGAGTGAAAAACTGTTTTTT.

Remarks on this clonotype: This sequence may be a read error, since a much larger clone differs from it by one base. The rearrangement links TRBV2 to TRBJ1-5, with a possible D match to TRBD1 (5 bases). The length of the CDR3 is 15 residues. V was pared by 7 bases and J by 5 bases, with 18 bases between. CDR1 is SNHLY and CDR2 is FYNNEI in the germline V gene. CDR3 loop: CASTAPGGGDQPQHF. In DNA form, the CDR3 reads TGTGCCAGCACCGCACCGGGGGGGGGGGATCAGCCCCAGCATTTT. The full variable domain, rest sourced from reference TRBV2 and TRBJ1-5, is EPEVTQTPSHQVTQMGQEVILRCVPISNHLYFYWYRQILGQKVEFLVSFYNNEISEKSEIFDDQFSVERPDGSNFTLKIRSTKLEDSAMYFCASTAPGGGDQPQHFGDGTRLSIL.

This chain's CDR3 is CASTGARASSYEQYF. The CDR3, as DNA: TGTGCCAGCACAGGGGCCAGGGCGAGCTCCTACGAGCAGTACTTC. The rearrangement links TRBV6-5 to TRBJ2-7, with D possibly matching TRBD1 (6 bases). The germline CDR1 and CDR2 sequences are MNHEY and SVGAGI. This CDR3 region has 15 residues. Trimming stripped 7 bases from V and 0 bases from J, with 16 bases between.

Of note for this clonotype: Relative to the germline gene, one junction end is altered; a read error may explain this. V and J are TRBV7-9 and TRBJ1-5; D gene ambiguous. Germline V gives CDR1 SEHNR, CDR2 FQNEAQ (reference sequence). The CDR3 totals 14 residues. As DNA, the CDR3 is TGCGCCAGCAGCCAAGAGTTAGGGTCGCAGCCCCAGCATTTT. This gives the protein CASSQELGSQPQHF. Full variable domain (rest looked up from reference TRBV7-9 and TRBJ1-5): DTGVSQNPRHKITKRGQNVTFRCDPISEHNRLYWYRQTLGQGPEFLTYFQNEAQLEKSRLLSDRFSAERPKGSFSTLEIQRTEQGDSAMYLCASSQELGSQPQHFGDGTRLSIL.

This clonotype was detected a few times. The rearrangement links TRBV29-1 to TRBJ1-1; D remains unclear. This CDR3 spans 9 amino acids. Per germline, CDR1 SQVTM and CDR2 ANQGSEA. V was trimmed by 4 bases and J by 10 bases, leaving 7 bases between them. The CDR3 spells CSVAAGAFF. CDR3 nucleotides: TGCAGCGTTGCCGCGGGAGCTTTCTTT.